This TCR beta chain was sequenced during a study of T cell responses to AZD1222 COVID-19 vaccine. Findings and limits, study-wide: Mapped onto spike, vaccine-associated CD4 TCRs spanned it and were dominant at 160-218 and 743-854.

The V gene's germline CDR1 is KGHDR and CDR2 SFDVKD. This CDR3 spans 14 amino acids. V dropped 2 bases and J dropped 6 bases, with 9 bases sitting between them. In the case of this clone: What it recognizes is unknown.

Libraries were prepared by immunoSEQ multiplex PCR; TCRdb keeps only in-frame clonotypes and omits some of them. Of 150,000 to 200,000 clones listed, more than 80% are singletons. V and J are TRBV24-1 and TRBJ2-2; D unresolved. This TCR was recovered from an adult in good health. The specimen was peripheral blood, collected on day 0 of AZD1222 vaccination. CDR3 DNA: TGTGCCACCAGTGATTCAGAAGAGCCCGGGGAGCTGTTTTTT. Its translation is CATSDSEEPGELFF.